The 5 T cell receptor beta chains given below trace back to one sample, sequenced in a study of T cells in Graves' hyperthyroidism and ophthalmopathy. RNA transcripts were the template for amplifying TCR beta CDR3 regions. An initial round of RT-PCR targeting the TCR CDR3 relied on the HTBI primer set. From the multiplex PCR reads, TCRdb called clonotypes with MiXCR, one entry per CDR3 protein. The data show around 350,000 distinct CDR3 sequences, with about a sixth seen just once and roughly a third held by the top ten. Sequencing used blood. The receptor set was obtained from a woman younger than 45 with Graves' hyperthyroidism that later progressed to Graves' ophthalmopathy.

V gene TRBV9 combines with J gene TRBJ2-1; no clear D. The V gene's germline CDR1 is SGDLS and CDR2 YYNGEE. V was trimmed by 0 bases and J by 6 bases, leaving 10 bases between them. The CDR3 spans 14 residues. The CDR3 sequence: CASSVDPEINEQFF. The CDR3 nucleotides are TGTGCCAGCAGCGTAGATCCAGAAATCAATGAGCAGTTCTTC.

This clonotype showed up many times. The chain joins TRBV5-1 to TRBJ1-4; no clear D gene. The V gene lost 1 base and the J gene lost 2 bases, with 9 bases spanning the gap. Germline CDR1 SGHRS, CDR2 YFSETQ. The CDR3 contains 15 residues. CDR3 sequence (DNA): TGCGCCAGCAGCTTGAAGCTTGGGACTAATGAAAAACTGTTTTTT. Its translation: CASSLKLGTNEKLFF.

The rearrangement uses TRBV5-1 and TRBJ2-5, with TRBD2 identical over 16 bases. Germline-derived CDR1 and CDR2 are SGHRS and YFSETQ. This CDR3 is 17 amino acids long. With 4 bases clipped from V and 6 bases from J, the junction kept 9 bases outside the gene matches. The CDR3 bases are TGCGCCAGCAGCGAGGGACTAGCGGGGGGGCTTTTGAAGACCCAGTACTTC. It is translated as CASSEGLAGGLLKTQYF.

This clonotype was observed a handful of times. V gene TRBV5-1 combines with J gene TRBJ1-2; no firm D call. CDR1 is SGHRS, CDR2 YFSETQ, per germline. This CDR3 has 14 amino acids. Trimming took off 3 bases at V and 7 bases at J, with 16 bases between the two ends. Here the CDR3 reads CASSSLTLSSGYTF. CDR3 nucleotides: TGCGCCAGCAGCTCGCTGACACTCTCCTCTGGCTACACCTTC.

This clonotype was observed many times. The V gene is TRBV11-2, the J gene TRBJ2-7; TRBD2 is a possible D gene (5 bases). CDR3 length: 16 amino acids. The V gene's germline CDR1 is SGHAT and CDR2 FQNNGV. V was cut by 2 bases and J by 2 bases, with 16 bases left in between. CDR3 amino acids: CASSLFRGFLPYEQYF. The DNA of the CDR3 is TGTGCCAGCAGCTTATTCCGGGGTTTCTTGCCCTACGAGCAGTACTTC.